This T cell receptor beta chain emerged from a study of cytomegalovirus exposure and HLA in healthy donors. Study results and caveats: Most observed TCR sequences were rare, whereas some public TCRs were detected in many donors. It was found in a later analysis that first-cohort TCR clusters tended to co-occur in the 90 to 150 validation repertoires. The study recorded 164 TCR beta chains that were cytomegalovirus-associated.

In the case of this clone: Its antigen is as yet unknown.

The trim removed 5 bases at V and 7 bases at J, leaving 6 bases unmatched. Germline V lookup: CDR1 SGHAT, CDR2 FQNNGV. CDR3 length equals 13 residues. The study drew the donors from its approximately 120-subject validation cohort, separate from the approximately 700-subject first cohort. TCRdb keeps only in-frame clones here, not all; method: immunoSEQ multiplex PCR. The sample records about 130,000 clones, around 93% being singletons. Material for sequencing was PBMCs. The receptor's source is a man between 18 and 35 years old in good health and CMV-seropositive. The J gene is TRBJ1-2, the V gene TRBV11-2, with 8 bases that match TRBD1. This CDR3 is CASSHGQGSGYTF. CDR3 bases: TGTGCCAGCAGCCATGGACAGGGCAGTGGCTACACCTTC.